One sample yielded the 5 T cell receptor beta chains listed below, sequenced in a study of T cells in Graves' hyperthyroidism and ophthalmopathy. Amplification yielded TCR beta CDR3 regions, with RNA transcripts as the source. An initial round of RT-PCR targeting the TCR CDR3 relied on the HTBI primer set. Via MiXCR, TCRdb re-called the multiplex PCR reads, giving one row per CDR3 protein. The sample consists of almost 600,000 distinct CDR3 sequences, under 60% of them appearing once. The specimen was peripheral blood or thyroid tissue (not recorded which). The receptors derive from a woman younger than 35 with Graves' hyperthyroidism.

In its sample, this clonotype was seen many times. The rearrangement links TRBV29-1 to TRBJ2-5, with D tentatively TRBD2 (5 bases). Germline loops: CDR1 SQVTM, CDR2 ANQGSEA. This CDR3 is 13 amino acids long. The germline V and J ends were trimmed by 3 bases and 1 base, with 9 bases remaining between them. This CDR3 reads CSVDEGSQETQYF. CDR3 bases: TGCAGCGTTGATGAAGGGAGCCAAGAGACCCAGTACTTC.

The J gene is TRBJ1-2, the V gene TRBV7-8; D possibly corresponds to TRBD1 (6 bases). The CDR3 spans 15 residues. Between the trimmed V and J ends, which lost 3 bases and 1 base, there was a span of 12 bases. Germline values: CDR1 SGHVS, CDR2 FQNEAQ. CDR3 nucleotides: TGTGCCAGCAGCTTGCCCCGGACAGATAACTATGGCTACACCTTC. Protein product: CASSLPRTDNYGYTF.

This clonotype was seen ten or more times. This rearrangement joins TRBV6-2 or TRBV6-3 to TRBJ1-1; weak D call: TRBD1 (5 bases). The CDR3 is 14 amino acids. CDR1 is MNHEY, CDR2 SVGEGT, per germline. V was shortened by 0 bases and J by 6 bases, with 11 bases between the two germline ends. CDR3: CASSYSGATSEAFF. Here the CDR3 DNA reads TGTGCCAGCAGTTACTCTGGGGCCACTTCTGAAGCTTTCTTT.

This clonotype was seen at least ten times. The V gene is TRBV20-1, the J gene TRBJ2-7, with TRBD1 matching over 10 bases. Germline V gene sequence: CDR1 DFQATT, CDR2 SNEGSKA (reference sequence). The length of the CDR3 is 13 residues. J lost 4 bases, V lost 8 bases, and 8 bases had no gene match. The CDR3 bases are TGCAGTACGGTAGGGACAGGGGTGTACGAGCAGTACTTC. Translated: CSTVGTGVYEQYF.

This clonotype was picked up many times. V is TRBV7-9 and J is TRBJ2-5; D not certain. Trimming took 6 bases from V and 2 from J, leaving 4 bases between them. The CDR3 is 11 residues long. Germline V gives CDR1 SEHNR, CDR2 FQNEAQ (reference sequence). CDR3 in amino acids: CASRDQETQYF. The CDR3 DNA sequence: TGTGCCAGCAGAGATCAAGAGACCCAGTACTTC.